These 28 T cell receptor beta chains were sequenced from one sample in a study of response to subunit inactivated influenza vaccine. Each CDR3 protein is one row after TCRdb ran MiXCR on the RT-PCR reads. Of hundreds of thousands of distinct CDR3 sequences in the sample, approximately 15% were seen once. This material consisted of PBMCs from blood, taken around 15 days before vaccination. Every receptor here comes from a man aged 50-60 years who received an inactivated influenza vaccine.

Concerning this clonotype: One junction end disagrees with the germline gene, perhaps due to a read error. The genes are TRBV4-1 and TRBJ2-1; 10 bases are a match to TRBD1. In germline, CDR1 is MGHRA, CDR2 YSYEKL. The CDR3 extends over 15 amino acids. The CDR3 nucleotides are TGCGCCAGCAGCCAAGAGGCTAGTCGACAGGGGGCCCTGGTCTTC. Translated: CASSQEASRQGALVF.

V usage is TRBV29-1 and J usage is TRBJ2-1; 12 bases match TRBD2. From germline, CDR1 is SQVTM and CDR2 ANQGSEA. Unmatched junction bases numbered 4, after V lost 4 bases and J lost 6 bases. The length of the CDR3 is 14 residues. The CDR3: CSVAGLAGFNEQFF. The CDR3 region has the DNA TGCAGCGTTGCTGGACTAGCGGGGTTCAATGAGCAGTTCTTC.

A few counts support this clonotype. The chain has TRBV6-1 and TRBJ2-3; D is uncertain. The V end was cut by 6 bases, the J end by 2 bases, with 15 bases between. The CDR3 is made up of 15 amino acids. Germline-derived CDR1 and CDR2 are MNHNS and SASEGT. Written as DNA, the CDR3 is TGTGCCAGCAGCCGGCTTCTACTAAACACAGATACGCAGTATTTT. Amino acid sequence: CASSRLLLNTDTQYF.

The rearrangement uses TRBV5-6 and TRBJ2-5, with 8 bases lining up with TRBD2. Per germline, CDR1 SGHDT and CDR2 YYEEEE. The CDR3 runs to 16 residues. The trim removed 7 bases at V and 1 base at J, leaving 12 bases unmatched. CDR3 residues: CASHPPGGSPQETQYF. Here the CDR3 DNA reads TGTGCCAGCCACCCTCCGGGGGGGTCCCCCCAAGAGACCCAGTACTTC.

The rearrangement links TRBV4-1 to TRBJ2-1; possibly TRBD1 for D (5 bases). V lost 5 bases and J 2 bases, leaving 22 bases between the germline ends. Germline CDR1 and CDR2: MGHRA and YSYEKL. The CDR3 loop spans 18 amino acids. CDR3 nucleotide sequence: TGCGCCAGCAGCTCTCAGGTTGTATGGGGCACCGCCTACAATGAGCAGTTCTTC. Translating it yields CASSSQVVWGTAYNEQFF.

For this clonotype: One end of the junction does not line up with germline, which may come from a read error. The genes are TRBV4-1 and TRBJ2-1, with 13 nucleotides matching TRBD2. Germline V lookup: CDR1 MGHRA, CDR2 YSYEKL. The CDR3 runs to 18 residues. As DNA, the CDR3 is TGCGCCAGCAGCCTCAGGACTAGCGGGAGCTGGGTATACAATCAGCAGTTCTTC. The encoded protein is CASSLRTSGSWVYNQQFF.

The CDR3 nucleotides read TGTGCCAGCAGTAATACCAACAGACAGGTCTACGAGCAGTACTTC. Translated: CASSNTNRQVYEQYF. The chain combines TRBV27 with TRBJ2-7; D is perhaps TRBD1 (6 bases). The ends were cut back, 5 bases at V and 3 bases at J, with 17 bases in the middle. Germline V gene lookup returns CDR1 MNHEY and CDR2 SMNVEV (reference sequence). CDR3 length equals 15 residues.

The rearrangement uses TRBV25-1 and TRBJ2-5; D perhaps matches TRBD2 (6 bases). V dropped 2 bases and J dropped 5 bases, with 12 bases sitting between them. This CDR3 region has 14 residues. Germline CDR1 and CDR2: MGHDK and SYGVNS. The CDR3 protein is CASSERGWGETQYF. CDR3 nucleotide sequence: TGTGCCAGCAGTGAACGGGGGTGGGGGGAGACCCAGTACTTC. Drawing the rest from reference TRBV25-1 and TRBJ2-5, the complete variable domain is EADIYQTPRYLVIGTGKKITLECSQTMGHDKMYWYQQDPGMELHLIHYSYGVNSTEKGDLSSESTVSRIRTEHFPLTLESARPSHTSQYLCASSERGWGETQYFGPGTRLLVL.

In DNA, the CDR3 is TGTGCCAGCAGCGCTCCGAGCTCCCACGCTGAAGCTTTCTTT. Residues: CASSAPSSHAEAFF. J is TRBJ1-1 and V is TRBV9, with D uncertain. Germline loops: CDR1 SGDLS, CDR2 YYNGEE. V was shortened by 3 bases and J by 6 bases, with 15 bases between the two germline ends. The CDR3 covers 14 residues.

This clonotype came up a few times. The chain uses TRBV5-5 and TRBJ2-3; D gene ambiguous. This CDR3 is built from 14 residues. Germline V gene data show CDR1 as SGHKS and CDR2 as YYEKEE (reference sequence). Trimming stripped 1 base from V and 1 base from J, with 7 bases between. Here the CDR3 reads CASSLQWGTDTQYF. The CDR3 region has the DNA TGTGCCAGCAGCTTGCAATGGGGCACAGATACGCAGTATTTT.

This clonotype has just a few counts. The rearrangement links TRBV12-3 or TRBV12-4 to TRBJ2-2; the D gene could be TRBD1 or TRBD2 (5 bases each). The CDR3 consists of 15 residues. The ends were cut back, 5 bases at V and 4 bases at J, with 14 bases in the middle. CDR3 residues: CASSIRDAGTGELFF. In DNA form, the CDR3 reads TGTGCCAGCAGTATCCGGGACGCGGGCACCGGGGAGCTGTTTTTT.

This clonotype was seen only a few times. This chain connects TRBV9 to TRBJ2-1, with 7 bases matching TRBD2. V lost 0 bases, J lost 10 bases, and 10 bases stayed unmatched. CDR1 and CDR2 (germline): SGDLS, YYNGEE. The CDR3 covers 15 residues. The chain's CDR3 is CASSVVPGGFGEQFF. In DNA form, the CDR3 reads TGTGCCAGCAGCGTAGTCCCCGGGGGGTTTGGGGAGCAGTTCTTC.

V is TRBV5-1 and J is TRBJ2-7, with D tentatively TRBD1 (6 bases). CDR3 length: 13 residues. The V gene lost 5 bases and the J gene lost 2 bases, with 11 bases spanning the gap. From germline, CDR1 is SGHRS and CDR2 YFSETQ. CDR3 bases: TGCGCCAGCAGAGTAGGGGGACCCTACGAGCAGTACTTC. This codes for CASRVGGPYEQYF.

This clonotype was recorded a few times. The rearrangement uses TRBV20-1 and TRBJ2-7, with 10 bases fitting TRBD1. The J segment lost 4 bases and the V segment lost 1 base, leaving 4 bases of the junction unmatched. Looked up from germline, CDR1 is DFQATT and CDR2 is SNEGSKA (reference sequence). The CDR3 consists of 14 residues. This chain's CDR3 is CSARGTGGIYEQYF. The DNA for the CDR3 is TGCAGTGCTAGAGGGACAGGGGGTATTTACGAGCAGTACTTC.

This clonotype was counted only a few times. The chain uses TRBV7-9 and TRBJ1-6; no reliable D call. Germline V lookup: CDR1 SEHNR, CDR2 FQNEAQ (reference sequence). Trimming took 7 bases from V and 8 from J, leaving 15 bases between them. There are 14 residues in the CDR3. The CDR3 DNA reads TGTGCCAGCACTCCTCTGGGTGTTGATTCACCCCTCCACTTT. As protein: CASTPLGVDSPLHF.

This clonotype was counted only a few times. This rearrangement joins TRBV12-3 or TRBV12-4 to TRBJ2-1, with 9 bases matching TRBD2. This CDR3 is built from 15 residues. After removal of 6 bases from V and 2 bases from J, the junction contained 5 bases not matched to a gene. This CDR3 reads CASRSGGLTYNEQFF. The DNA for the CDR3 is TGTGCCAGCAGAAGCGGGGGGCTAACCTACAATGAGCAGTTCTTC.

CDR3 protein: CSASPGGPGVEQYF. The CDR3 DNA follows: TGCAGTGCCTCACCGGGTGGGCCGGGGGTCGAGCAGTACTTC. This rearrangement joins TRBV20-1 to TRBJ2-7; TRBD2 might be the D (6 bases). Trimming stripped 6 bases from V and 6 bases from J, with 21 bases between. This CDR3 spans 14 amino acids. Per the germline V gene, CDR1 is DFQATT and CDR2 is SNEGSKA (reference sequence).

The CDR3 nucleotides are TGTGCCACCAGTGAGGTGAGGGGGAACTCAGATACGCAGTATTTT. Its translation: CATSEVRGNSDTQYF. V is TRBV24-1 and J is TRBJ2-3, with D possibly matching TRBD1 (6 bases). Between the trimmed V and J ends, which lost 4 bases and 4 bases, there was a span of 14 bases. The CDR3 spans 15 residues. CDR1 KGHDR and CDR2 SFDVKD come from the germline V gene.

Many counts were recorded for this clonotype. The chain employs TRBV7-2 and TRBJ2-6; D gene ambiguous. Germline V gene lookup returns CDR1 SGHTA and CDR2 FQGNSA. This CDR3 is built from 16 residues. Trimming took 6 bases from V and 0 from J, leaving 12 bases between them. The CDR3 DNA sequence: TGTGCCAGCAGTCAAAATTGGGGCTCTGGGGCCAACGTCCTGACTTTC. It is translated as CASSQNWGSGANVLTF.

The chain has TRBV6-1 and TRBJ2-1, with 7 bases that match TRBD2. Trimming took 8 bases from V and 4 from J; bases not matched to a gene: 5. The CDR3 extends over 13 amino acids. Germline V gene data show CDR1 as MNHNS and CDR2 as SASEGT. CDR3 in amino acids: CASGRGKYNEQFF. The CDR3 DNA reads TGTGCCAGCGGGCGGGGGAAGTACAATGAGCAGTTCTTC.

This clonotype has more than one count but fewer than ten. This chain links TRBV7-2 with TRBJ2-7; 8 nucleotides match TRBD1. Germline V gene data show CDR1 as SGHTA and CDR2 as FQGNSA. V trimming: 0 bases; J trimming: 0 bases; junction bases outside the gene matches: 4. The CDR3 totals 16 residues. This CDR3 reads CASSLAGQGVSYEQYF. For the CDR3, the DNA is TGTGCCAGCAGCTTAGCTGGACAGGGTGTCTCCTACGAGCAGTACTTC.

This clonotype was picked up a small number of times. This chain links TRBV28 with TRBJ2-1, with 7 positions matching TRBD1. The CDR3 sequence is 15 residues long. J was trimmed by 7 bases and V by 5 bases; bases with no gene match: 11. Germline-derived CDR1 and CDR2 are MDHEN and SYDVKM. The CDR3 loop reads CASSILRKTGNEQFF. In DNA form, the CDR3 reads TGTGCCAGCAGTATACTACGGAAGACAGGGAATGAGCAGTTCTTC.

The chain uses TRBV7-8 and TRBJ2-3, with D maybe TRBD2 (6 bases). From germline, CDR1 is SGHVS and CDR2 FQNEAQ. This CDR3 is 15 amino acids long. V was pared by 6 bases and J by 2 bases, with 15 bases between. CDR3 residues: CASRHVAESTDTQYF. Here the CDR3 DNA reads TGTGCCAGCAGGCATGTAGCGGAGTCCACAGATACGCAGTATTTT.

This clonotype was recorded a few times. The chain links TRBV29-1 to TRBJ2-7; 13 bases match TRBD2. Germline assignment: CDR1 SQVTM and CDR2 ANQGSEA. V was pared by 1 base and J by 4 bases, with 7 bases of the junction left unmatched. The CDR3 extends over 16 amino acids. In nucleotides, the CDR3 is TGCAGCGTTGAAGGGACTAGCGGGAGAATCGGTTACGAGCAGTACTTC. Translated, it gives CSVEGTSGRIGYEQYF.

This clonotype was seen many times. The genes are TRBV7-2 and TRBJ1-1; D remains unclear. Between the trimmed V and J ends, which lost 1 base and 1 base, there was a span of 10 bases. The CDR3 consists of 15 residues. The V gene's germline CDR1 is SGHTA and CDR2 FQGNSA. CDR3 sequence: CASSLVRGTNTEAFF. The CDR3 region has the DNA TGTGCCAGCAGCTTAGTGCGGGGAACGAACACTGAAGCTTTCTTT.

CDR3 residues: CASSEVLVRGRQDYEQYF. The DNA of the CDR3 is TGTGCCAGCAGTGAAGTCTTGGTACGGGGACGCCAAGATTACGAGCAGTACTTC. The V call is TRBV2, the J call TRBJ2-7; either TRBD1 or TRBD2 may fit D (5 bases each). The CDR3 sequence is 18 residues long. V was clipped by 1 base and J by 4 bases, with 23 bases between them. Germline values: CDR1 SNHLY, CDR2 FYNNEI. Combining the CDR3 with reference TRBV2 and TRBJ2-7 gives the whole variable domain EPEVTQTPSHQVTQMGQEVILRCVPISNHLYFYWYRQILGQKVEFLVSFYNNEISEKSEIFDDQFSVERPDGSNFTLKIRSTKLEDSAMYFCASSEVLVRGRQDYEQYFGPGTRLTVT.

This clonotype was detected a few times. V and J are TRBV9 and TRBJ2-1; tentative D call: TRBD1 (6 bases). The germline CDR1 and CDR2 sequences are SGDLS and YYNGEE. Trimming stripped 0 bases from V and 8 bases from J, with 9 bases between. This CDR3 spans 13 amino acids. CDR3 protein: CASSVDRVDEQFF. CDR3 nucleotides: TGTGCCAGCAGCGTAGACAGGGTCGATGAGCAGTTCTTC.

The table lists this clonotype with many counts. The genes are TRBV5-1 and TRBJ1-1, with D maybe TRBD1 (5 bases). Germline assignment: CDR1 SGHRS and CDR2 YFSETQ. Trimming removed 1 base at V and 4 bases at J, with 11 bases between. CDR3 length equals 14 residues. CDR3 region: CASSLRGAATEAFF. The CDR3 region has the DNA TGCGCCAGCAGCTTGAGAGGGGCTGCCACTGAAGCTTTCTTT.